The rows below give T cell receptor beta chains drawn from one sample of a study of blood T cell repertoires in COVID-19. This table comes from immunoSEQ multiplex PCR, and its TCRdb copy is limited to in-frame clones, with some not included. The data contain 55,000 to 75,000 clones, around 80% of them singletons. The sample consisted of peripheral blood. Source of these receptors: a man aged 65-85 years who had recovered from COVID-19. The conserved cysteine and the conserved F or W are not part of the CDR3 here. D genes are given only for firm matches. Not every row has a clone size; where given, it reads once, few, many or a size class.

v_call d_call clone_size cdr3_aa
TRBV18 TRBD1 once ASSPLPQGELF
TRBV27 NA NA ASSFLSGANVLT
TRBV15 NA NA ATSRDSGQGVSGSPGELF
TRBV10-3 TRBD2 NA AIRPSLAGDTYEQY
TRBV5-4 NA once ASSPGHPNTGELF
TRBV15 NA NA ATSREGGFNQPQH
TRBV5-5 TRBD1 NA ASSLRWDRQTGELF
TRBV7-2 TRBD2 NA ASSLAASGGYEQY
TRBV7-2 NA NA ASSPDSSANTGELF
TRBV7-9 NA NA ASSGVSGANVLT
TRBV3-1/TRBV3-2 NA NA ASSQEFRGKDTQY
TRBV4-3 NA NA ASSQDWEIGYGYT
TRBV5-6 NA once ASSLLRTLNSYNEQF
TRBV5-4 TRBD1 large ASSVGTGNTEQY
TRBV12-3/TRBV12-4 NA NA ASSLGQKETQY
TRBV5-1 TRBD2 NA ASSLESGSGLYEQY
TRBV19 TRBD1 NA ASSPSGGQYGYT
TRBV5-8 NA NA ASSLVRDRNTDTQY
TRBV27 TRBD2 NA ASSPLGTSRYEQY
TRBV23-1 TRBD1 few ASSHHLTGGRDGYT
TRBV6-4 NA once ASSESGDTQY
TRBV7-8 TRBD2 NA ASSPTPGLGVAGELF
TRBV6-2/TRBV6-3 TRBD1 few ASSYSGTGNTDTQY
TRBV14 TRBD2 NA ASSQIDSGGSGELF
TRBV29-1 TRBD2 NA SVGDREGLETQY
TRBV19 NA NA ASSIFARVNTEAF
TRBV6-1 NA few ASSEALHNEQF
TRBV7-9 TRBD1 NA ASSRQGSYGYT
TRBV28 TRBD1 NA ASTQPGQNTDTQY
TRBV12-3/TRBV12-4 NA NA ASNRALNTEAF
TRBV5-1 TRBD1 few ASSLTGGSTEAF
TRBV9 TRBD2 NA ASSPSGRGGTDTQY
TRBV7-8 TRBD2 NA ASSKKAGGLTNEQF
TRBV20-1 TRBD2 NA SASTGGTDTQY
TRBV19 TRBD2 once ASSSLAGVYEQY
TRBV7-9 NA medium-sized ASSHPLDSPNTGELF
TRBV19 NA NA ASSTPVLSYSGELF
TRBV28 NA NA ASSSGQNTGELF
TRBV5-1 NA NA ASSFSQGFSGNTIY
TRBV19 TRBD1 NA ASKWDSTNEKLF
TRBV7-3 TRBD1 NA ASSPNPGGSGNTIY
TRBV5-8 TRBD2 NA ASSWALASGLTDTQY
TRBV7-2 TRBD1 NA ASSGGTGSQQPQH
TRBV18 TRBD1 NA ASSLDRDYGYT
TRBV9 TRBD2 NA ASSPLEGGYGELF
TRBV9 NA NA ASSVDRGEQY
TRBV5-5 TRBD1 NA ASSSMGTAQETQY
TRBV19 TRBD1 NA ASSIGLRTGMIGELF
TRBV27 TRBD1 NA ASSLGFRGQGKDGYT
TRBV18 NA once ASSETVDQPQH
TRBV11-3 NA NA ASSLDGAGPY
TRBV4-1 NA NA ASSQGLAEGADTQY
TRBV11-2 NA NA ASSLGRAYSYEQY